Below, 23 T cell receptor beta chains from the same sample are listed, as sequenced in a study of T cell responses to AZD1222 COVID-19 vaccine. Assay used: immunoSEQ multiplex PCR; TCRdb lists only in-frame clones, some missing. The table records roughly 80,000 clones, 92% of them present only once. The sequencing used peripheral blood, collected on day 0 of AZD1222 vaccination. The source of these receptors is an adult in good health.

The CDR3, as DNA: TGTGCCAGCACAGGGGGGGCCTCCTATGGCTACACCTTC. Protein product: CASTGGASYGYTF. The chain is built from TRBV28 and TRBJ1-2; 7 nucleotides line up with TRBD1. The CDR3 spans 13 residues. Looked up from germline, CDR1 is MDHEN and CDR2 is SYDVKM. The V segment lost 7 bases and the J segment 4 bases; nucleotides outside the gene matches: 6.

As for this clone: The same CDR3 can be traced to other DNA sequences in this sample. The V gene is TRBV6-5, the J gene TRBJ2-1; D is perhaps TRBD2 (7 bases). Trimming took off 0 bases at V and 4 bases at J, with 13 bases between the two ends. Per the germline V gene, CDR1 is MNHEY and CDR2 is SVGAGI. CDR3 length: 16 amino acids. The CDR3 DNA reads TGTGCCAGCAGTTACTCTTGGCGGGGGACATACAATGAGCAGTTCTTC. It yields the protein CASSYSWRGTYNEQFF.

This clone appeared a few times. V usage is TRBV10-1 and J usage is TRBJ2-5; a possible D gene is TRBD2 (6 bases). Germline loops: CDR1 WNHNN, CDR2 SYGVQD (reference sequence). Trimming left V 2 bases short and J 1 base short, with 8 bases between. This CDR3 comprises 14 residues. CDR3 protein: CASSEGGPQETQYF. DNA of the CDR3: TGCGCCAGCAGTGAGGGAGGGCCCCAAGAGACCCAGTACTTC.

J is TRBJ2-7 and V is TRBV6-5, with D perhaps given as TRBD1 or TRBD2 (6 bases each). Looked up from germline, CDR1 is MNHEY and CDR2 is SVGAGI. V shed 10 bases and J shed 0 bases, with 13 bases lying between them. CDR3 size: 13 residues. As DNA, the CDR3 is TGTGCCACCCAAGGAGGGGGCTCCTACGAGCAGTACTTC. Its protein is CATQGGGSYEQYF.

This clone was seen only a few times. The rearrangement links TRBV6-5 to TRBJ2-5; D call uncertain. The germline CDR1 and CDR2 sequences are MNHEY and SVGAGI. V was clipped by 2 bases and J by 5 bases, with 3 bases between them. The CDR3 runs 11 residues. This CDR3 is CASSYGETQYF. The CDR3 nucleotides read TGTGCCAGCAGTTACGGGGAGACCCAGTACTTC.

The CDR3 sequence is CASSPGGANSYEQYF. CDR3 nucleotides: TGTGCCAGTAGTCCGGGGGGGGCCAACTCCTACGAGCAGTACTTC. The chain couples TRBV19 to TRBJ2-7, with TRBD2 matching 8 bases. This CDR3 comprises 15 residues. In germline, CDR1 is LNHDA, CDR2 SQIVND (reference sequence). After removal of 5 bases from V and 0 bases from J, the junction contained 6 bases not matched to a gene.

The chain employs TRBV29-1 and TRBJ1-1; no clear D gene. Trimming removed 6 bases at V and 1 base at J, with 12 bases between. CDR3 size: 13 residues. Germline CDR1 reads SQVTM; CDR2 reads ANQGSEA. The CDR3 bases are TGCAGCGTCCGGGCTGTTACGAACACTGAAGCTTTCTTT. This sequence encodes CSVRAVTNTEAFF.

The rearrangement links TRBV6-5 to TRBJ1-1, with TRBD1 identical over 10 bases. The junction had 8 bases not matched to a gene; V was cut back by 10 bases and J by 6 bases. The CDR3 spans 13 residues. CDR1 is MNHEY, CDR2 SVGAGI, per germline. In DNA, the CDR3 is TGTGCCACCTGGGACAGGGGTCTCCCTGAAGCTTTCTTT. It encodes CATWDRGLPEAFF.

In its sample, this clone was seen once. V and J are TRBV7-3 and TRBJ2-2; 8 bases align to TRBD1. This CDR3 has 16 amino acids. CDR1 and CDR2 (germline): SGHTA, FQGTGA. The ends lost 5 bases at V and 1 base at J; junction bases unmatched: 6. This chain's CDR3 is CASSVNGQGNTGELFF. As DNA, the CDR3 is TGTGCCAGCAGCGTTAATGGACAGGGGAACACCGGGGAGCTGTTTTTT.

The chain carries TRBV5-1 and TRBJ1-1, with D possibly being TRBD1 (6 bases). This CDR3 spans 13 amino acids. CDR1 SGHRS and CDR2 YFSETQ come from the germline V gene. Trimming removed 3 bases at V and 10 bases at J, with 16 bases between. CDR3 in DNA: TGCGCCAGCAGCTCGACCCATGGGGGCATAGCTTTCTTT. The encoded protein is CASSSTHGGIAFF.

This clone has more than one count but fewer than ten. The V and J genes are TRBV28 and TRBJ1-1, with D uncertain. In germline, CDR1 is MDHEN, CDR2 SYDVKM. This CDR3 is built from 15 residues. V shed 6 bases and J shed 4 bases, with 18 bases lying between them. In DNA, the CDR3 is TGTGCCAGCAGGGCCCAGGCCGGGTGGAGCACTGAAGCTTTCTTT. It yields the protein CASRAQAGWSTEAFF.

The V gene is TRBV18, the J gene TRBJ2-1; the D gene could be TRBD1 or TRBD2 (5 bases each). This CDR3 has 15 amino acids. V was shortened by 6 bases and J by 0 bases, with 12 bases between the two germline ends. Looked up from germline, CDR1 is KGHSH and CDR2 is LQKENI. CDR3 bases: TGTGCCAGCTCCCTCGGTGGGGGCTCCTACAATGAGCAGTTCTTC. As protein: CASSLGGGSYNEQFF.

This chain connects TRBV5-5 to TRBJ1-1; possibly TRBD1 for D (5 bases). CDR1 and CDR2 from the germline V gene are SGHKS and YYEKEE (reference sequence). V was cut by 0 bases and J by 0 bases, with 9 bases left in between. The CDR3 is made up of 15 amino acids. In DNA form, the CDR3 reads TGTGCCAGCAGCTTGGAGACAGACATGAACACTGAAGCTTTCTTT. This translates into CASSLETDMNTEAFF.

With respect to this clone: Its ends do not fully match the called genes, so a read error is possible. This chain connects TRBV5-1 to TRBJ2-1; tentative D call: TRBD2 (6 bases). Per germline, CDR1 SGHRS and CDR2 YFSETQ. The CDR3 runs 16 residues. CDR3 in amino acids: CASCLVGQGGWDEQFF. The CDR3 DNA is TGCGCCAGCTGCTTGGTTGGGCAGGGAGGTTGGGATGAGCAGTTCTTC.

This CDR3 reads CASSATTGSTEAFF. The CDR3 DNA sequence: TGTGCCAGCAGTGCTACGACAGGAAGCACTGAAGCTTTCTTT. The chain is built from TRBV6-4 and TRBJ1-1, with D perhaps TRBD1 (6 bases). Germline V gene sequence: CDR1 MRHNA, CDR2 SNTAGT. V was cut by 4 bases and J by 4 bases, with 13 bases left in between. The CDR3 has 14 residues.

The rearrangement uses TRBV30 and TRBJ2-3, with D hard to call. The CDR3 has 12 residues. V was cut by 2 bases and J by 0 bases, with 3 bases left in between. From germline, CDR1 is GTSNPN and CDR2 SVGIG (reference sequence). CDR3 protein: CAWSCSTDTQYF. In DNA, the CDR3 is TGTGCCTGGAGTTGTAGCACAGATACGCAGTATTTT.

The chain uses TRBV6-5 and TRBJ1-4; 7 bases map to TRBD1. V was pared by 3 bases and J by 6 bases, with 4 bases of the junction left unmatched. Germline CDR1 and CDR2: MNHEY and SVGAGI. CDR3 length: 14 residues. The CDR3 protein is CASSYRGRDEKLFF. Here the CDR3 DNA reads TGTGCCAGCAGTTATAGGGGGCGCGATGAAAAACTGTTTTTT.

The chain links TRBV7-8 to TRBJ2-7, with 12 bases that match TRBD2. Germline lookup yields CDR1 SGHVS and CDR2 FQNEAQ. V trimming: 7 bases; J trimming: 5 bases; junction bases outside the gene matches: 6. There are 14 residues in the CDR3. The CDR3 here is CASTTSGSRDEQYF. The CDR3 coding sequence is TGTGCCAGCACGACTAGCGGGAGTCGCGACGAGCAGTACTTC.

The J gene is TRBJ1-2, the V gene TRBV12-3 or TRBV12-4; a weak D match, TRBD1 (5 bases). V was cut by 5 bases and J by 8 bases, with 9 bases left in between. CDR3 size: 11 residues. CDR3 loop: CASSPGLGYTF. The CDR3 bases are TGTGCCAGCAGTCCGGGACTCGGCTACACCTTC.

The chain recombines TRBV18 with TRBJ2-5; possible D gene TRBD2, 7 bases. The germline V gene encodes CDR1 KGHSH and CDR2 LQKENI. This CDR3 contains 15 residues. V lost 2 bases to trimming and J lost 5 bases, with 15 bases between them. The CDR3 DNA follows: TGTGCCAGCTCACCAACGGGGGGCCTGGGGGAGACCCAGTACTTC. Translating it yields CASSPTGGLGETQYF.

CDR3 DNA: TGCAGTGCTATTGAAGTAAGTTGGCAGTTCTTC. It specifies CSAIEVSWQFF. This sequence joins TRBV20-1 and TRBJ2-1; D uncertain. With 4 bases removed from V and 12 bases from J, the gap between germline ends came to 13 bases. The CDR3 consists of 11 residues. CDR1 and CDR2 from the germline V gene are DFQATT and SNEGSKA (reference sequence).

This clone has only a few counts. V and J are TRBV3-1 (or the pseudogene TRBV3-2) and TRBJ2-2; perhaps D is TRBD1 or TRBD2 (5 bases each). V lost 6 bases and J 6 bases, leaving 11 bases between the germline ends. Germline V CDR1 and CDR2: LGHDT, YNNKEL (reference sequence). There are 13 residues in the CDR3. The CDR3 nucleotides read TGTGCCAGCAGAACGGGGCATCCCGGGGAGCTGTTTTTT. As protein: CASRTGHPGELFF.

V usage is TRBV18 and J usage is TRBJ1-6; D may be TRBD1 (5 bases). The CDR3 is 15 residues long. The ends were cut back, 2 bases at V and 7 bases at J, with 12 bases in the middle. The V gene's germline CDR1 is KGHSH and CDR2 LQKENI. The CDR3 protein is CASSPVEQENSPLHF. Written as DNA, the CDR3 is TGTGCCAGCTCACCAGTAGAACAGGAGAATTCACCCCTCCACTTT.